One and the same sample provided the 26 T cell receptor beta chains below, sequenced in a study of shared clonotypes between healthy human individuals. Profiling relied on immunoSEQ multiplex PCR, and the TCRdb table lists in-frame clones only, not all of them. The sample carries some 2.3 million clones, 93% recorded once. Sequencing input: naive CD4+ T cells from PBMCs. Subset specified: CD45RA+ positively selected. These receptors all come from a man in his late teens or twenties in good health. Some clones in this sample may be carry-over from other donors' samples.

This chain links TRBV11-2 with TRBJ1-3; 9 bases align to TRBD1. The V gene's germline CDR1 is SGHAT and CDR2 FQNNGV. J gave up 4 bases and V 5 bases, and 0 bases lay outside the gene matches. The CDR3 sequence is 13 residues long. CDR3 in amino acids: CASSGTGGNTIYF. The CDR3 nucleotides are TGTGCCAGCAGCGGGACAGGGGGAAACACCATATATTTT.

This sequence joins TRBV5-1 and TRBJ2-1, with D unresolved. The V and J ends lost 0 bases and 5 bases respectively, with 9 bases between them. This CDR3 has 14 residues. CDR1 SGHRS and CDR2 YFSETQ come from the germline V gene. CDR3 sequence (DNA): TGCGCCAGCAGCTTGGTGGTCCGGAACAATGAGCAGTTCTTC. This codes for CASSLVVRNNEQFF. The full variable domain, in which reference TRBV5-1 and TRBJ2-1 provide the parts outside the CDR3, is KAGVTQTPRYLIKTRGQQVTLSCSPISGHRSVSWYQQTPGQGLQFLFEYFSETQRNKGNFPGRFSGRQFSNSRSEMNVSTLELGDSALYLCASSLVVRNNEQFFGPGTRLTVL.

This clone was counted once. The CDR3 nucleotides read TGCGCCAGCACCCGTGGAGGGGGAAACAATGAGCAGTTCTTC. Residues: CASTRGGGNNEQFF. The chain recombines TRBV5-1 with TRBJ2-1; either TRBD1 or TRBD2 may fit D (6 bases each). V was shortened by 6 bases and J by 5 bases, with 15 bases between the two germline ends. CDR3 size: 14 residues. The germline V gene has CDR1 SGHRS and CDR2 YFSETQ.

This chain joins TRBV29-1 and TRBJ2-7, with D maybe TRBD2 (6 bases). This CDR3 spans 12 amino acids. V dropped 2 bases and J dropped 3 bases, with 8 bases sitting between them. CDR1 and CDR2 from the germline V gene are SQVTM and ANQGSEA. The CDR3 reads CSVERRGYEQYF. The CDR3 region has the DNA TGCAGCGTTGAAAGGAGGGGCTACGAGCAGTACTTC.

The chain couples TRBV7-8 to TRBJ1-2, with 7 bases aligning to TRBD1. Losses at the gene ends were 1 base for V and 8 bases for J; bases not matched to a gene: 7. The germline V gene encodes CDR1 SGHVS and CDR2 FQNEAQ. The CDR3 is 14 residues long. Here the CDR3 DNA reads TGTGCCAGCAGCTTAGGACAGGGAATAGGGGGCTACACCTTC. This translates into CASSLGQGIGGYTF. Together with reference TRBV7-8 and TRBJ1-2, the CDR3 gives the full variable domain: GAGVSQSPRYKVAKRGQDVALRCDPISGHVSLFWYQQALGQGPEFLTYFQNEAQLDKSGLPSDRFFAERPEGSVSTLKIQRTQQEDSAVYLCASSLGQGIGGYTFGSGTRLTVV.

This chain uses TRBV6-5 with TRBJ2-5; the D gene is possibly TRBD2 (6 bases). Germline V gives CDR1 MNHEY, CDR2 SVGAGI. CDR3 length: 15 residues. V lost 2 bases and J 2 bases, leaving 12 bases between the germline ends. CDR3 protein: CASSYLLGGQETQYF. CDR3 nucleotides: TGTGCCAGCAGTTACCTACTTGGGGGGCAAGAGACCCAGTACTTC.

The CDR3 region is CASSSSTQETQYF. CDR3 nucleotide sequence: TGTGCCAGCAGTTCAAGCACTCAAGAGACCCAGTACTTC. The rearrangement joins TRBV28 to TRBJ2-5, with D unclear. CDR3 size: 13 residues. Germline V CDR1 and CDR2: MDHEN, SYDVKM. Trimming removed 4 bases at V and 2 bases at J, with 8 bases between.

This clone occurred a few times. The chain employs TRBV6-5 and TRBJ2-7, with D hard to call. The germline V gene has CDR1 MNHEY and CDR2 SVGAGI. The V end lost 6 bases, the J end lost 3 bases, and 12 bases lay between the germline ends. The CDR3 loop spans 13 amino acids. The CDR3 here is CASRLHVGYEQYF. The CDR3 DNA reads as TGTGCCAGCAGGCTCCACGTCGGCTACGAGCAGTACTTC.

The chain uses TRBV28 and TRBJ1-1; D not resolved. The CDR3 extends over 13 amino acids. Trimming left V 3 bases short and J 2 bases short, with 7 bases between. Germline V gene lookup returns CDR1 MDHEN and CDR2 SYDVKM. This chain's CDR3 is CASSLVDNTEAFF. CDR3 bases: TGTGCCAGCAGTTTGGTAGACAACACTGAAGCTTTCTTT.

V gene TRBV28 combines with J gene TRBJ1-2; D is undetermined. CDR1 MDHEN and CDR2 SYDVKM come from the germline V gene. There are 14 residues in the CDR3. V dropped 7 bases and J dropped 0 bases, with 12 bases sitting between them. This chain's CDR3 is CASKDLGANYGYTF. The CDR3 nucleotides read TGTGCCAGCAAGGACCTGGGAGCTAACTATGGCTACACCTTC.

The rearrangement links TRBV27 to TRBJ2-7; maybe TRBD2 (6 bases). Trimming left V 5 bases short and J 1 base short, with 15 bases between. CDR3 length equals 15 residues. Germline V gene sequence: CDR1 MNHEY, CDR2 SMNVEV (reference sequence). The CDR3 region is CASSMGRSGSYEQYF. CDR3 nucleotides: TGTGCCAGCAGTATGGGCAGGAGCGGGTCCTACGAGCAGTACTTC.

A remark on this clone: The same CDR3 can be traced to other DNA sequences in this sample. The chain couples TRBV7-3 to TRBJ2-3, with D possibly called TRBD1 or TRBD2 (5 bases each). The CDR3 is 15 residues long. Germline loops: CDR1 SGHTA, CDR2 FQGTGA. Trimming pared 0 bases from V and 0 bases from J, leaving 7 bases between. CDR3 region: CASSLTGTSTDTQYF. The CDR3 region has the DNA TGTGCCAGCAGCTTAACAGGGACGAGCACAGATACGCAGTATTTT.

V gene TRBV28 combines with J gene TRBJ2-5; a weak D match, TRBD2 (6 bases). Trimming cost V 4 bases and J 1 base, with 19 bases left between them. The germline V gene encodes CDR1 MDHEN and CDR2 SYDVKM. The CDR3 contains 17 residues. CDR3 sequence: CASSSLGGVGPQETQYF. The CDR3 coding sequence is TGTGCCAGCAGTTCCCTGGGAGGCGTGGGGCCCCAAGAGACCCAGTACTTC.

This chain links TRBV7-6 with TRBJ2-7, with 8 bases fitting TRBD1. The ends lost 4 bases at V and 6 bases at J; junction bases unmatched: 8. CDR3 length equals 14 residues. Germline V gene lookup returns CDR1 SGHVS and CDR2 FNYEAQ. The CDR3 reads CASSSGQAWVEQYF. CDR3 in DNA: TGTGCCAGCAGCTCGGGACAGGCCTGGGTCGAGCAGTACTTC.

V is TRBV29-1 and J is TRBJ1-6; 7 nucleotides match TRBD1. Trimming at V came to 6 bases and at J to 5 bases, leaving 10 bases not matched to a gene. This CDR3 spans 15 amino acids. CDR1 and CDR2 from the germline V gene are SQVTM and ANQGSEA. The CDR3 coding sequence is TGCAGCGTCTCACAGGGGCTAGGGAATAATTCACCCCTCCACTTT. Amino acid sequence: CSVSQGLGNNSPLHF.

Of note for this clone: The same CDR3 is also encoded by other DNA sequences in this sample. This sequence joins TRBV18 and TRBJ2-7, with a weak D call TRBD2 (6 bases). The CDR3 consists of 14 residues. The germline V gene has CDR1 KGHSH and CDR2 LQKENI. The germline V and J ends were trimmed by 5 bases and 2 bases, with 13 bases remaining between them. The CDR3 loop reads CASSSGRGAYEQYF. The CDR3 DNA sequence: TGTGCCAGCTCATCCGGGCGGGGTGCCTACGAGCAGTACTTC.

This clone was recorded once. V usage is TRBV27 and J usage is TRBJ2-1, with 10 bases fitting TRBD2. The CDR3 loop spans 17 amino acids. The germline V gene has CDR1 MNHEY and CDR2 SMNVEV (reference sequence). Losses at the gene ends were 6 bases for V and 5 bases for J; bases not matched to a gene: 13. CDR3 region: CASSPLGLAVGHNEQFF. The CDR3 DNA reads TGTGCCAGCAGCCCCCTCGGACTAGCGGTGGGCCACAATGAGCAGTTCTTC.

V is TRBV4-1 and J is TRBJ2-5, with D unresolved. Germline V gene lookup returns CDR1 MGHRA and CDR2 YSYEKL. V lost 0 bases and J 4 bases, leaving 15 bases between the germline ends. CDR3 length: 16 amino acids. The CDR3 sequence: CASSQDSVGHTETQYF. CDR3 nucleotides: TGCGCCAGCAGCCAAGATTCGGTGGGTCATACAGAGACCCAGTACTTC.

The V gene is TRBV9, the J gene TRBJ2-1, with unresolved D. V lost 4 bases, J lost 1 base, and 12 bases lay in between. This CDR3 is 15 amino acids long. The germline V gene has CDR1 SGDLS and CDR2 YYNGEE. CDR3: CASSPRLGSYNEQFF. CDR3 nucleotide sequence: TGTGCCAGCAGCCCCCGTCTGGGATCCTACAATGAGCAGTTCTTC.

The chain uses TRBV5-1 and TRBJ2-3, with a weak D call TRBD2 (5 bases). Trimming cost V 7 bases and J 2 bases, with 8 bases left between them. The length of the CDR3 is 12 residues. The germline V gene has CDR1 SGHRS and CDR2 YFSETQ. The DNA for the CDR3 is TGCGCCAGCGGAGGCTCCACAGATACGCAGTATTTT. This codes for CASGGSTDTQYF.

The chain carries TRBV6-1 and TRBJ1-2, with 9 bases aligning to TRBD1. The CDR3 is 17 residues long. The ends lost 4 bases at V and 6 bases at J; junction bases unmatched: 15. Germline CDR1 reads MNHNS; CDR2 reads SASEGT. This chain's CDR3 is CASSVSGTGQGYDGYTF. The DNA of the CDR3 is TGTGCCAGCAGTGTGTCCGGGACGGGACAGGGATACGATGGCTACACCTTC.

The gene calls are TRBV19 and TRBJ1-2; TRBD1 matches at 8 bases. Looked up from germline, CDR1 is LNHDA and CDR2 is SQIVND (reference sequence). The CDR3 contains 14 residues. The V and J ends lost 5 bases and 4 bases, in that order; junction bases with no gene match: 6. CDR3 in amino acids: CASSSGTGFYGYTF. The CDR3 DNA sequence: TGTGCCAGTAGTTCCGGGACAGGTTTCTATGGCTACACCTTC.

The chain combines TRBV28 with TRBJ1-5; no definite D call. Trimming stripped 6 bases from V and 5 bases from J, with 17 bases between. CDR3 size: 15 residues. Germline V gene data show CDR1 as MDHEN and CDR2 as SYDVKM. CDR3 sequence: CASSLAGRPDQPQHF. In DNA, the CDR3 is TGTGCCAGCAGCTTAGCGGGTAGACCCGATCAGCCCCAGCATTTT.

The rearrangement links TRBV4-3 to TRBJ2-1; 8 bases agree with TRBD2. The CDR3 runs 15 residues. V was pared by 2 bases and J by 6 bases, with 6 bases of the junction left unmatched. Germline CDR1 and CDR2: LGHNA and YSLEER. The CDR3 sequence is CASSQRTAGGNEQFF. The CDR3 bases are TGCGCCAGCAGCCAAAGGACGGCGGGGGGCAATGAGCAGTTCTTC.

In DNA, the CDR3 is TGCAGCGCCCACACGACAGGGTCGGGAAACACCATATATTTT. It specifies CSAHTTGSGNTIYF. The chain couples TRBV29-1 to TRBJ1-3, with 7 bases matching TRBD1. The trim removed 7 bases at V and 4 bases at J, leaving 10 bases unmatched. The CDR3 has 14 amino acids. Germline-derived CDR1 and CDR2 are SQVTM and ANQGSEA.

V usage is TRBV5-1 and J usage is TRBJ2-5; 8 nucleotides line up with TRBD2. The CDR3 is made up of 15 amino acids. Germline assignment: CDR1 SGHRS and CDR2 YFSETQ. With V trimmed by 6 bases and J by 4 bases, 11 bases remained unmatched. CDR3 in DNA: TGCGCCAGCACACCCGCTAGCGGGCTGGGAGAGACCCAGTACTTC. Residues: CASTPASGLGETQYF.